The source of this TCR beta chain is a study of neurological immune-mediated disorders. Study at large: Of the approximately 35 patients with multiple sclerosis, some 31 had relapsing-remitting MS, whereas the remaining 3 had secondary progressive MS. Overall study results and limits: A possible signature was seen in one related-CDR3 cluster, into which phylogenetic grouping placed the repertoires of 18 of 34 multiple sclerosis patients. Subjects shared no identical expanded-clone CDR3 amino acid sequences, suggesting private TCR-beta repertoires in all groups.

Trimming removed 6 bases from V and 0 bases from J, with 13 bases in between. The CDR3 consists of 14 residues. Germline assignment: CDR1 DFQATT and CDR2 SNEGSKA (reference sequence). TCRdb ran MiXCR on the 5' RACE reads and lists one entry per CDR3 protein. Of about 70,000 distinct CDR3 sequences listed, approximately 5.1% are singletons. Ten or more counts support this clonotype. As yet, its antigen is unknown. The sequence came from a human donor with multiple sclerosis. The donor label of this sample is uncertain. Sequenced: PBMCs. The rearrangement joins TRBV20-1 to TRBJ2-3, with D possibly matching TRBD1 (7 bases). The CDR3 DNA reads TGCAGTGCCCCGACAGGGACTAGCACAGATACGCAGTATTTT. This translates into CSAPTGTSTDTQYF.